The present TCR beta chain was sequenced within a study of T cells in Graves' hyperthyroidism and ophthalmopathy. About this clonotype: The antigen remains unidentified.

Amplification targeted TCR beta CDR3 regions from RNA transcripts. During a first-round RT-PCR of the TCR CDR3, the HTBI primer set was used. TCRdb passed the multiplex PCR reads through MiXCR, listing each CDR3 protein once. The top ten hold more than 7% of the sample, which has about 640,000 distinct CDR3 sequences, about 45% seen once. Germline V gene data show CDR1 as SNHLY and CDR2 as FYNNEI. Trimming took 8 bases from V and 9 from J; bases not matched to a gene: 12. This CDR3 has 15 amino acids. The study's findings and limits: Most clonotypes expanded in the thyroid (above 0.001) were also present in blood. By a 13 V-J model, ophthalmopathy was set apart from stable hyperthyroidism.

The TCR comes from an adult man with Graves' disease, either hyperthyroidism or ophthalmopathy (not recorded which). Sequencing was done on a sample of peripheral blood or thyroid tissue (not recorded which). The chain uses TRBV2 and TRBJ1-6, with 8 bases fitting TRBD1. CDR3 loop: CASPDGQGQRSPLHF. The DNA for the CDR3 is TGTGCCAGCCCAGACGGACAGGGTCAACGTTCACCCCTCCACTTT.